This T cell receptor beta chain was retrieved from a study of OX40 agonist ivuxolimab in advanced cancers. Study conclusions and caveats: What antigens the expanded peripheral T cells recognized was never established.

Comments on this clone: Its matching antigen is unknown.

Trimming removed 5 bases from V and 1 base from J, with 17 bases in between. Germline values: CDR1 SEHNR, CDR2 FQNEAQ (reference sequence). CDR3 length: 16 amino acids. Assay: immunoSEQ multiplex PCR; the TCRdb copy retains only in-frame clones and omits some. The repertoire holds more than 100,000 clones, with 90% as singletons. This TCR derives from an adult with an advanced solid tumor such as melanoma, head and neck, liver or kidney cancer. The chain recombines TRBV7-9 with TRBJ1-1; the D gene is possibly TRBD1 (5 bases). The sequenced sample was CD4+ or CD8+ T cells sorted from blood, obtained in a trial of the OX40 agonist ivuxolimab. In nucleotides, the CDR3 is TGTGCCAGCAGCCCAGGGACGGTCGACAGGAACACTGAAGCTTTCTTT. This gives the protein CASSPGTVDRNTEAFF.